Below are 22 T cell receptor beta chains sequenced from a single sample in a study of blood T cells in healthy people across ages. A sample-barcoded 5' primer and a J-beta primer mix were used in a second PCR of about 7 to 11 cycles. TCRdb re-derived calls from the 5' RACE reads in MiXCR, one entry per CDR3 protein. The sample has 700,000 or so distinct CDR3 sequences; roughly 41% are singletons. Sequences were obtained from blood. All receptors come from an older man in good health.

This clonotype was seen a few times. The chain uses TRBV6-1 and TRBJ2-1; D possibly corresponds to TRBD2 (7 bases). V was pared by 7 bases and J by 0 bases, with 19 bases between. Germline values: CDR1 MNHNS, CDR2 SASEGT. The CDR3 is made up of 17 amino acids. This CDR3 is CASMAGAASSSYNEQFF. DNA for the CDR3: TGTGCCAGCATGGCGGGGGCCGCGTCGAGCTCCTACAATGAGCAGTTCTTC.

The chain couples TRBV6-5 to TRBJ2-1; TRBD2 matches at 7 bases. The end of the DNA aligns better with TRBJ2-7, so the J call may be wrong. Germline lookup yields CDR1 MNHEY and CDR2 SVGAGI. This CDR3 is 16 amino acids long. CDR3 protein: CASQSHRDYSYNEQYF. Written as DNA, the CDR3 is TGTGCCAGTCAAAGTCACCGGGACTACTCCTACAATGAGCAGTACTTC.

The chain uses TRBV10-2 and TRBJ1-6; 8 bases are shared with TRBD1. CDR1 and CDR2 (germline): WSHSY, SAAADI. After removal of 5 bases from V and 4 bases from J, the junction contained 7 bases not matched to a gene. The CDR3 runs 16 residues. CDR3 coding DNA: TGCGCCAGCAGTTCCTTCAGACAGGGGTATAATTCACCCCTCCACTTT. Its protein product is CASSSFRQGYNSPLHF.

The rearrangement uses TRBV3-1 and TRBJ1-6; 7 bases map to TRBD1. The CDR3 spans 15 residues. With 6 bases clipped from V and 2 bases from J, the junction kept 4 bases outside the gene matches. Germline lookup yields CDR1 LGHDT and CDR2 YNNKEL (reference sequence). CDR3 protein: CASSETGTYNSPLHF. Here the CDR3 DNA reads TGTGCCAGCAGTGAGACAGGGACCTATAATTCACCCCTCCACTTT.

V usage is TRBV7-9 and J usage is TRBJ1-1; the D gene is possibly TRBD1 (6 bases). The germline gives CDR1 SEHNR, CDR2 FQNEAQ (reference sequence). The V and J ends lost 0 bases and 7 bases respectively, with 12 bases between them. This CDR3 spans 14 amino acids. CDR3 DNA sequence: TGTGCCAGCAGCTTAGCCGACAGGTATGGTGAAGCTTTCTTT. This sequence encodes CASSLADRYGEAFF.

This clonotype has just a few counts. The rearrangement links TRBV6-1 to TRBJ2-3; D not resolved. CDR3 length: 16 residues. Germline V gene data show CDR1 as MNHNS and CDR2 as SASEGT. V was trimmed by 3 bases and J by 4 bases, leaving 17 bases between them. In DNA, the CDR3 is TGTGCCAGCAGTGAGAAACCCCTATTTCTGCCAGATACGCAGTATTTT. Translation: CASSEKPLFLPDTQYF.

This clonotype was seen a handful of times. This chain links TRBV3-1 with TRBJ2-7; 10 bases match TRBD1. V lost 4 bases and J lost 1; bases outside the gene matches: 7. Germline values: CDR1 LGHDT, CDR2 YNNKEL (reference sequence). This CDR3 contains 16 residues. The CDR3 DNA reads TGTGCCAGCAGCCGGGCGGACAGGGGGTTTTCCTACGAGCAGTACTTC. This sequence encodes CASSRADRGFSYEQYF.

The V call is TRBV4-1, the J call TRBJ1-5; D unresolved. The CDR3 contains 13 residues. Trimming removed 1 base from V and 7 bases from J, with 8 bases in between. Germline V gene sequence: CDR1 MGHRA, CDR2 YSYEKL. The CDR3 DNA is TGCGCCAGCAGCCAAGTAGCTAACCAGCCCCAGCATTTT. This codes for CASSQVANQPQHF.

The gene calls are TRBV18 and TRBJ2-7, with TRBD1 as a possible D gene (6 bases). This CDR3 is 14 amino acids long. CDR1 and CDR2 (germline): KGHSH, LQKENI. The V end lost 4 bases, the J end lost 1 base, and 11 bases lay between the germline ends. DNA of the CDR3: TGTGCCAGCTCACTGGACAGAAAATCCTACGAGCAGTACTTC. Translating it yields CASSLDRKSYEQYF. Full variable domain (rest looked up from reference TRBV18 and TRBJ2-7): NAGVMQNPRHLVRRRGQEARLRCSPMKGHSHVYWYRQLPEEGLKFMVYLQKENIIDESGMPKERFSAEFPKEGPSILRIQQVVRGDSAAYFCASSLDRKSYEQYFGPGTRLTVT.

CDR3 nucleotide sequence: TGTGCCAGCAGATCACGCCATACCTACGAGCAGTACTTC. Its protein product is CASRSRHTYEQYF. The rearrangement links TRBV12-3 or TRBV12-4 to TRBJ2-7; no clear D. CDR3 length: 13 amino acids. V shed 6 bases and J shed 2 bases, with 11 bases lying between them.

This clonotype was seen at least ten times. The chain joins TRBV3-1 to TRBJ2-5; D ambiguous. Germline V gene sequence: CDR1 LGHDT, CDR2 YNNKEL (reference sequence). V lost 2 bases to trimming and J lost 2 bases, with 9 bases between them. The CDR3 totals 14 residues. In nucleotides, the CDR3 is TGTGCCAGCAGCCAATCCCCCAATCAAGAGACCCAGTACTTC. This encodes CASSQSPNQETQYF.

The chain links TRBV9 to TRBJ1-5; D is uncertain. The CDR3 spans 15 residues. Trimming cost V 1 base and J 7 bases, with 15 bases left between them. The germline CDR1 and CDR2 sequences are SGDLS and YYNGEE. This CDR3 is CASSVSRPPVQPQHF. CDR3 sequence (DNA): TGTGCCAGCAGCGTATCCCGGCCGCCGGTCCAGCCCCAGCATTTT.

The chain couples TRBV9 to TRBJ2-1; no definite D call. Germline V gene lookup returns CDR1 SGDLS and CDR2 YYNGEE. The V end was cut by 0 bases, the J end by 6 bases, with 10 bases between. The length of the CDR3 is 14 residues. CDR3 bases: TGTGCCAGCAGCGTAGGGGGTCCGGGCAATGAGCAGTTCTTC. Translated, it gives CASSVGGPGNEQFF.

The J gene is TRBJ1-2, the V gene TRBV4-3, with TRBD1 identical over 7 bases. This CDR3 spans 14 amino acids. Losses at the gene ends were 6 bases for V and 7 bases for J; bases not matched to a gene: 11. The germline V gene has CDR1 LGHNA and CDR2 YSLEER. CDR3 DNA sequence: TGCGCCAGCAGATACAGGGGCCTTCCGGGTGGCTACACCTTC. It codes for CASRYRGLPGGYTF.

This clonotype appeared a single time. The chain is built from TRBV6-1 and TRBJ2-1; the match to TRBD2 covers 16 bases. The CDR3 extends over 16 amino acids. In germline, CDR1 is MNHNS, CDR2 SASEGT. Unmatched junction bases numbered 6, after V lost 6 bases and J lost 7 bases. The CDR3 DNA reads TGTGCCAGCAGCGGGACTAGCGGGAGGGGTGGGAATGAGCAGTTCTTC. Protein: CASSGTSGRGGNEQFF.

The chain is built from TRBV2 and TRBJ1-5; 9 bases fit TRBD1. The CDR3 is made up of 15 amino acids. The trim removed 4 bases at V and 8 bases at J, leaving 9 bases unmatched. CDR1 and CDR2 (germline): SNHLY, FYNNEI. CDR3 nucleotides: TGTGCCAGCAGTGCTACCAACTGGGACAGGGAGCCCCAGCATTTT. Translated, it gives CASSATNWDREPQHF.

This sequence joins TRBV2 and TRBJ2-5; the match to TRBD2 covers 11 bases. The V and J ends lost 2 bases and 2 bases, in that order; junction bases with no gene match: 7. CDR3 length equals 17 residues. Per the germline V gene, CDR1 is SNHLY and CDR2 is FYNNEI. CDR3 region: CASSELAGGVVQETQYF. The CDR3 DNA reads as TGTGCCAGCAGTGAACTAGCGGGGGGAGTAGTACAAGAGACCCAGTACTTC.

This clonotype was observed many times. V gene TRBV4-3 combines with J gene TRBJ2-5; D is perhaps TRBD2 (6 bases). Per germline, CDR1 LGHNA and CDR2 YSLEER. The CDR3 has 14 residues. Trimming stripped 0 bases from V and 5 bases from J, with 10 bases between. CDR3 region: CASSQDNREETQYF. The CDR3 region has the DNA TGCGCCAGCAGCCAAGATAACCGGGAGGAGACCCAGTACTTC.

This clonotype was seen repeatedly, ten times or more. V is TRBV3-1 and J is TRBJ2-5, with 8 bases that match TRBD2. The CDR3 runs 16 residues. Germline trimming cut 0 bases from V and 5 bases from J; bases unmatched to any gene: 8. Germline V lookup: CDR1 LGHDT, CDR2 YNNKEL (reference sequence). CDR3: CASSQEGRAGGETQYF. The CDR3 DNA follows: TGTGCCAGCAGCCAAGAAGGCCGGGCGGGAGGCGAGACCCAGTACTTC.

This clonotype showed up just once. Given a much more abundant clone one base away, this may be a read error. This chain uses TRBV7-2 with TRBJ1-4, with D possibly matching TRBD1 (6 bases). This CDR3 is 14 amino acids long. The germline V gene has CDR1 SGHTA and CDR2 FQGNSA. V was shortened by 5 bases and J by 10 bases, with 17 bases between the two germline ends. The CDR3 DNA sequence: TGTGCCAGCAGCACAGCGAACGGGACAAGAAAACTGTTTTTT. Protein: CASSTANGTRKLFF.

This clonotype came up many times. The rearrangement uses TRBV5-6 and TRBJ2-3; 8 bases are a match to TRBD2. CDR1 is SGHDT and CDR2 is YYEEEE in the germline V gene. With 0 bases clipped from V and 0 bases from J, the junction kept 3 bases outside the gene matches. There are 16 residues in the CDR3. The CDR3 region has the DNA TGTGCCAGCAGCTTGGCCGGGGGGGCCAGCACAGATACGCAGTATTTT. Amino acid sequence: CASSLAGGASTDTQYF.

The sample holds a few counts of this clonotype. The chain is built from TRBV7-9 and TRBJ2-3, with D tentatively TRBD1 or TRBD2 (5 bases each). This CDR3 region has 14 residues. V was pared by 8 bases and J by 1 base, with 13 bases between. Germline lookup yields CDR1 SEHNR and CDR2 FQNEAQ (reference sequence). In nucleotides, the CDR3 is TGTGCCAGCTCGATTGGGGGAGGCACAGATACGCAGTATTTT. Residues: CASSIGGGTDTQYF.